This passage covers 10 T cell receptor beta chains from one sample sequenced in a study of T cell changes during pregnancy in multiple sclerosis. The repertoire was sequenced with immunoSEQ multiplex PCR; TCRdb's copy has only in-frame clones and lacks some. The table shows some 120,000 clones, with about 90% occurring only once. The sample was peripheral blood, taken in the third trimester of pregnancy. The source is a female donor with multiple sclerosis, enrolled in a pregnancy study.

The CDR3 loop is CASSLWAGPYEQYF. CDR3 in DNA: TGTGCCAGCAGCCTCTGGGCAGGCCCCTACGAGCAGTACTTC. The chain couples TRBV6-4 to TRBJ2-7; D remains unclear. V was clipped by 6 bases and J by 2 bases, with 14 bases between them. CDR1 MRHNA and CDR2 SNTAGT come from the germline V gene. This CDR3 has 14 residues.

The V call is TRBV5-1, the J call TRBJ2-5; D perhaps matches TRBD2 (7 bases). From germline, CDR1 is SGHRS and CDR2 YFSETQ. The V gene lost 3 bases and the J gene lost 5 bases, with 11 bases spanning the gap. The CDR3 loop spans 13 amino acids. The CDR3 DNA is TGCGCCAGCAGCTACCGGGGGGCCGAGACCCAGTACTTC. It is translated as CASSYRGAETQYF.

The rearrangement uses TRBV5-1 and TRBJ1-5; a weak D match, TRBD1 (6 bases). This CDR3 contains 17 residues. Trimming stripped 0 bases from V and 0 bases from J, with 13 bases between. Germline values: CDR1 SGHRS, CDR2 YFSETQ. In DNA form, the CDR3 reads TGCGCCAGCAGCTTGGACCCCAGGGGATATAGCAATCAGCCCCAGCATTTT. Translation: CASSLDPRGYSNQPQHF.

The V and J genes are TRBV5-5 and TRBJ1-5; the match to TRBD1 covers 7 bases. The CDR3 has 11 residues. Germline V gene data show CDR1 as SGHKS and CDR2 as YYEKEE (reference sequence). In DNA, the CDR3 is TGTGCGGCGACAGGGTTGTGCCCCCAGCATTTT. It yields the protein CAATGLCPQHF.

The chain combines TRBV7-7 with TRBJ2-5; possibly TRBD1 for D (6 bases). Germline CDR1 is SSHAT and CDR2 is FNYEAQ (reference sequence). V was shortened by 2 bases and J by 5 bases, with 12 bases between the two germline ends. The CDR3 loop spans 14 amino acids. The CDR3 DNA reads as TGTGCCAGCAGCTTACAGGGGAAGGGGGAGACCCAGTACTTC. Translation: CASSLQGKGETQYF.

The rearrangement joins TRBV6-5 to TRBJ2-7; a weak D match, TRBD2 (6 bases). Germline CDR1 MNHEY, CDR2 SVGAGI. V shed 7 bases and J shed 3 bases, with 16 bases lying between them. CDR3 length: 14 residues. CDR3 DNA: TGTGCCAGCATGAGGGACTCAACACTCTACGAGCAGTACTTC. It encodes CASMRDSTLYEQYF.

The chain employs TRBV6-1 and TRBJ2-7, with D possibly being TRBD1 (5 bases). Trimming removed 3 bases from V and 2 bases from J, with 20 bases in between. This CDR3 has 17 amino acids. Germline CDR1 reads MNHNS; CDR2 reads SASEGT. The DNA for the CDR3 is TGTGCCAGCAGTGACGGTTTTATGGCAGGGTTAACCTACGAGCAGTACTTC. Amino acids: CASSDGFMAGLTYEQYF.

The chain employs TRBV5-6 and TRBJ2-7; no clear D. V gave up 5 bases and J gave up 5 bases, with 14 bases separating them. The CDR3 sequence is 13 residues long. Germline assignment: CDR1 SGHDT and CDR2 YYEEEE. CDR3 nucleotides: TGTGCCAGCAGTTTCGGGTCAAGGAACGAGCAGTACTTC. Amino acid sequence: CASSFGSRNEQYF.

This chain links TRBV5-4 with TRBJ1-2; 7 positions match TRBD1. J gave up 6 bases and V 6 bases, and 11 bases lay outside the gene matches. Germline loops: CDR1 SGHNT, CDR2 YYREEE (reference sequence). This CDR3 is built from 14 residues. In DNA, the CDR3 is TGTGCCAGCACCCGTGGAGGGGGCGGTCATGGCTACACCTTC. Its protein product is CASTRGGGGHGYTF.

This clone has a handful of counts. The genes are TRBV2 and TRBJ2-7; 8 bases line up with TRBD1. Germline CDR1 and CDR2: SNHLY and FYNNEI. This CDR3 has 14 amino acids. V was clipped by 8 bases and J by 0 bases; unmatched bases: 6. CDR3 residues: CASSLQGASYEQYF. CDR3 sequence (DNA): TGTGCCAGCTCTCTCCAGGGGGCCTCCTACGAGCAGTACTTC.